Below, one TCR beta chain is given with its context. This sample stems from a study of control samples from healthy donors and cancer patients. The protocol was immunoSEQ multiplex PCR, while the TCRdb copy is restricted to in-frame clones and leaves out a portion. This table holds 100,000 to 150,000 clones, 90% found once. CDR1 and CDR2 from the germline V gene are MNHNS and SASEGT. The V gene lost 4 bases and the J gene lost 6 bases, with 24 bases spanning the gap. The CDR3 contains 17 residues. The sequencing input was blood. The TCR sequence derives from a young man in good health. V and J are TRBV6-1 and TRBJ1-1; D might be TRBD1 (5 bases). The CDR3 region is CASSVLGGASRTAEAFF. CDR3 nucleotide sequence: TGTGCCAGCAGTGTACTTGGTGGGGCATCTCGCACCGCTGAAGCTTTCTTT.